Listed below are T cell receptor beta chains from one sample, sequenced in a study of T cell responses to AZD1222 COVID-19 vaccine. Profiled with immunoSEQ multiplex PCR; TCRdb holds only in-frame clones, not every one. The data show about 140,000 clones, around nine tenths seen once. The source material was peripheral blood, sampled 28 days after the second AZD1222 dose. These receptors originate from an adult who received the AZD1222 COVID-19 vaccine. Both conserved end residues are part of each CDR3. D genes are given only for firm matches. Only part of the rows carry a size: once, few, many, or a class if the clone is expanded.

D | J | size | V | DNA | CDR3
NA | TRBJ2-2 | NA | TRBV7-2 | TGTGCCAGCAGCTTAGTAAAAAACACCGGGGAGCTGTTTTTT | CASSLVKNTGELFF
NA | TRBJ1-2 | NA | TRBV7-9 | TGTGCCAGCAGCTTAGCGGGAAGGGGATATGGCTACACCTTC | CASSLAGRGYGYTF
TRBD1 | TRBJ1-3 | NA | TRBV24-1 | TGTGCCACTAAGGACAGGGAGAGCTCTGGAAACACCATATATTTT | CATKDRESSGNTIYF
NA | TRBJ1-1 | NA | TRBV28 | TGTGCCAGCCCCTTGGCGGCAGGGGATATGAACACTGAAGCTTTCTTT | CASPLAAGDMNTEAFF
NA | TRBJ1-1 | NA | TRBV6-5 | TGTGCCAGCAGCCCGCAGAAGTTGAACACTGAAGCTTTCTTT | CASSPQKLNTEAFF
NA | TRBJ2-7 | NA | TRBV4-1 | TGCGCCAGCAGCCAAGATGGAACCTACGAGCAGTACTTC | CASSQDGTYEQYF
NA | TRBJ1-5 | NA | TRBV28 | TGTGCCAGCAGTTTTTCGGACCTGAACAGACAGCCCCAGCATTTT | CASSFSDLNRQPQHF
NA | TRBJ1-6 | NA | TRBV11-1 | TGTGCCAGCAGCTTCCGGCAGGGGATGGGTTCACCCCTCCACTTT | CASSFRQGMGSPLHF
TRBD1 | TRBJ2-7 | NA | TRBV27 | TGTGCCAGCAGTTTATGGGACAGGGTTAACGAGCAGTACTTC | CASSLWDRVNEQYF
NA | TRBJ2-5 | NA | TRBV19 | TGTGCCAGTAGTATAGGTGGATTCGCTCAAGAGACCCAGTACTTC | CASSIGGFAQETQYF
NA | TRBJ2-7 | NA | TRBV7-3 | TGTGCCAGCAGCTCTGTGGGTCTCGAGCAGTACTTC | CASSSVGLEQYF
NA | TRBJ1-2 | NA | TRBV5-4 | TGTGCCAGCAGCTTGGGGCAGGGGACCTATGGCTACACCTTC | CASSLGQGTYGYTF
NA | TRBJ1-3 | NA | TRBV30 | TGTGCCTCTCGAAAAAGGGGAGGAAACACCATATATTTT | CASRKRGGNTIYF
NA | TRBJ1-1 | NA | TRBV11-2 | TGTGTCAGCAGCTTCGGCCGAGGGCGAACCAACACTGAAGCTTTCTTT | CVSSFGRGRTNTEAFF
TRBD2 | TRBJ2-7 | NA | TRBV7-8 | TGTGCCAGCAGCCCGGCGGGCGGGAGTGGATCTACGGGGCAGTACTTC | CASSPAGGSGSTGQYF
TRBD1 | TRBJ2-2 | few | TRBV18 | TGTGCCAGCTCACCCCCCGGTCCGAATAGACAGGGAAGGGGCGACACCGGGGAGCTGTTTTTT | CASSPPGPNRQGRGDTGELFF
TRBD1 | TRBJ1-3 | NA | TRBV2 | TGTGCCAGCAGTGAAGCTACAGGGGCTGGAAACACCATATATTTT | CASSEATGAGNTIYF
NA | TRBJ2-3 | NA | TRBV9 | TGTGCCAGCAGCGTAGAGACAACTAGCACAGATACGCAGTATTTT | CASSVETTSTDTQYF
NA | TRBJ1-2 | NA | TRBV6-4 | TGTGCCAGCAGCCTCGAGGTGGGGAATGGCTACACCTTC | CASSLEVGNGYTF
TRBD1 | TRBJ2-2 | NA | TRBV11-2 | TGTGCCAGCAGCTTAGGTGCCCTTGGGACAGGGAACACCGGGGAGCTGTTTTTT | CASSLGALGTGNTGELFF
NA | TRBJ1-2 | NA | TRBV28 | TGTGCCAGCAGTTTCGGTAGGGGCCTGAACTATGGCTACACCTTC | CASSFGRGLNYGYTF
NA | TRBJ1-6 | NA | TRBV19 | TGTGCCAGTAGTATTGGAGATAAGGGGGGACCCCTCCACTTT | CASSIGDKGGPLHF
NA | TRBJ1-4 | NA | TRBV29-1 | TGCAGCGTTGGTTTAGGCACTAATGAAAAACTGTTTTTT | CSVGLGTNEKLFF
NA | TRBJ2-7 | NA | TRBV7-2 | TGTGCCAGCAGCCCGGGGGAGGCTAGGGTACCGCAGTACTTC | CASSPGEARVPQYF
NA | TRBJ1-2 | NA | TRBV27 | TGTGCCAGCAGTTTGGGAAAAATGGGGGGTAGTGGCTACACCTTC | CASSLGKMGGSGYTF
NA | TRBJ2-7 | NA | TRBV28 | TGTGCCAGCAGTTCTCGTAGCCAGTCTCCCGAGCAGTACTTC | CASSSRSQSPEQYF
NA | TRBJ1-3 | NA | TRBV9 | TGTGCCAGCAGCGTAGTGGGGGACTCTGGAAACACCATATATTTT | CASSVVGDSGNTIYF
NA | TRBJ2-2 | NA | TRBV18 | TGTGCCAGCTCACCTGGGACTTCCGACGGGGAGCTGTTTTTT | CASSPGTSDGELFF
NA | TRBJ1-4 | NA | TRBV6-5 | TGTGCCAGCACTCATTCTGGTGCAACTAATGAAAAACTGTTTTTT | CASTHSGATNEKLFF
TRBD1 | TRBJ1-2 | NA | TRBV29-1 | TGCAGCGTTGCGAGGGACAGGGAAAACTATGGCTACACCTTC | CSVARDRENYGYTF
NA | TRBJ2-1 | NA | TRBV5-1 | TGCGCCAGCAGCTTGCACAGGGAAGTAAATGAGCAGTTCTTC | CASSLHREVNEQFF
NA | TRBJ1-6 | once | TRBV5-6 | TGTGCCAGCAGCTTTCGGGAGAAAAATTCACCCCTCCACTTT | CASSFREKNSPLHF
NA | TRBJ2-3 | NA | TRBV4-1 | TGCGCCAGCAGCCAAGATAGGACTACGCAGTATTTT | CASSQDRTTQYF
NA | TRBJ1-2 | NA | TRBV5-1 | TGCGCCAGCGCCCCCCATGGGGCGGAAGGCTACACCTTC | CASAPHGAEGYTF
TRBD1 | TRBJ1-6 | NA | TRBV5-1 | TGCGCCAGCAGCCTCCCGGACAGGTCCCATTCACCCCTCCACTTT | CASSLPDRSHSPLHF
TRBD1 | TRBJ1-2 | NA | TRBV2 | TGTGCCAGCATGCCACGCCCAGGGACAGGGAGTAACTATGGCTACACCTTC | CASMPRPGTGSNYGYTF
TRBD1 | TRBJ1-5 | NA | TRBV5-6 | TGTGCCAGCAGCCCCGGGACAGGGGTTAATCAGCCCCAGCATTTT | CASSPGTGVNQPQHF
NA | TRBJ1-5 | NA | TRBV19 | TGTGCCAGTAGCAAAGGGGGGTATACCCATCAGCCCCAGCATTTT | CASSKGGYTHQPQHF
NA | TRBJ2-5 | NA | TRBV7-8 | TGTGCCAGCAGCTCCGAATACTGGGGCCAAGAGACCCAGTACTTC | CASSSEYWGQETQYF
NA | TRBJ1-5 | NA | TRBV21-1 | TGTGCCAGCAAAGGACAGGGGACCTACCTTTATAGCAATCAGCCCCAGCATTTT | CASKGQGTYLYSNQPQHF
NA | TRBJ2-7 | NA | TRBV7-8 | TGTGCCAGCAGCTTTCTTCCCGCCAGCTACGAGCAGTACTTC | CASSFLPASYEQYF
NA | TRBJ1-2 | NA | TRBV21-1 | TGTGCCAGCAGCAGGCCTCGGTCTAACTATGGCTACACCTTC | CASSRPRSNYGYTF
NA | TRBJ2-3 | NA | TRBV28 | TGTGCCAGCAGTTTAACCCAGGGAGTGCAGTATTTT | CASSLTQGVQYF
NA | TRBJ1-1 | NA | TRBV15 | TGTGCCACCAGCGGACCGGGACGGATGAACACTGAAGCTTTCTTT | CATSGPGRMNTEAFF
NA | TRBJ1-1 | once | TRBV10-2 | TGCGCCAGCAGTGAGTTAGAGACTGAAGCTTTCTTT | CASSELETEAFF
NA | TRBJ2-1 | NA | TRBV29-1 | TGCAGCGTGGAGAGGACAGAGTACAATGAGCAGTTCTTC | CSVERTEYNEQFF
NA | TRBJ1-5 | once | TRBV7-9 | TGTGCCAGCAGCCCGCAGGGGCCAGGCAATCAGCCCCAGCATTTT | CASSPQGPGNQPQHF
NA | TRBJ2-5 | NA | TRBV7-9 | TGTGCCAGCGGCCCTGCTGAAGAGACCCAGTACTTC | CASGPAEETQYF
NA | TRBJ1-1 | NA | TRBV2 | TGTGCCAGCAGTGAAAGTGCTACTGAAGCTTTCTTT | CASSESATEAFF
TRBD1 | TRBJ1-5 | NA | TRBV6-5 | TGTGCCAGCAACCAAGCACAGGGGATTCGTCAGCCCCAGCATTTT | CASNQAQGIRQPQHF
NA | TRBJ1-2 | NA | TRBV3-1/TRBV3-2 | TGTGCCAGCAGCCCAGGTGGGGGGGCTGAACTCTATGGCTACACCTTC | CASSPGGGAELYGYTF
NA | TRBJ2-7 | NA | TRBV10-3 | TGTGCCATCAGACCGGGACTTACGTCCTACGAGCAGTACTTC | CAIRPGLTSYEQYF
NA | TRBJ2-7 | NA | TRBV4-3 | TGCGCCAGCAGCCAAGTTGCGGGGTTTGATTACGAGCAGTACTTC | CASSQVAGFDYEQYF
NA | TRBJ2-3 | NA | TRBV18 | TGTGCCAGCTCACTACTTCGGAGCACAGATACGCAGTATTTT | CASSLLRSTDTQYF
TRBD2 | TRBJ2-1 | once | TRBV3-1/TRBV3-2 | TGTGCCAGCAGCAAAACTAGCGTCTCAGGTGATGAGCAGTTCTTC | CASSKTSVSGDEQFF
NA | TRBJ2-1 | NA | TRBV3-1/TRBV3-2 | TGTGCCAGCAGCCGTACCTACAATGAGCAGTTCTTC | CASSRTYNEQFF
NA | TRBJ1-2 | NA | TRBV12-3/TRBV12-4 | TGTGCCAGCTCACAGGGATCTAACTATGGCTACACCTTC | CASSQGSNYGYTF
NA | TRBJ2-7 | NA | TRBV28 | TGTGCCAGCAGCCCCCAGGAGCCGAGGTACGAGCAGTACTTC | CASSPQEPRYEQYF
NA | TRBJ2-7 | NA | TRBV5-1 | TGCGCCAGCAGTTTACAGGGTACCTACGAGCAGTACTTC | CASSLQGTYEQYF
TRBD1 | TRBJ2-1 | NA | TRBV2 | TGTGCCAGCGGGCGAGGACAGGGTGTCAATGAGCAGTTCTTC | CASGRGQGVNEQFF